This TCR beta chain was observed in a study of shared clonotypes between healthy human individuals. Regarding the study as a whole: Tissues were not sampled, only blood, and their repertoires likely differ. A few donors showed sharing of 4.5% to 6% of naive CD4 clonotypes.

This CDR3 has 15 residues. From germline, CDR1 is SGHDT and CDR2 YYEEEE. Trimming at V came to 3 bases and at J to 3 bases, leaving 7 bases not matched to a gene. Note on this clone: Its matching antigen is unknown.

Measured with immunoSEQ multiplex PCR; TCRdb has only the in-frame clones, and not every one. The repertoire consists of approximately 2.1 million clones, with 85% to 95% occurring once and the leading ten covering 0.39%. Within Nashville, Tennessee resided all donors, each a Caucasian adult. Partitioning of CD4+ cells yielded a CD45RA+ naive subset and a CD45RA-negative memory subset. This chain uses TRBV5-6 with TRBJ2-7, with 9 bases identical to TRBD2. The sample comprised naive CD4+ T cells from PBMCs. Noted subset: CD45RA+ positively selected. This sequence was found in a man between 18 and 35 years old in good health. Some clones in this sample may be carry-over from other donors' samples. The chain's CDR3 is CASSSLSGSFYEQYF. In DNA form, the CDR3 reads TGTGCCAGCAGCTCCCTTAGCGGGAGTTTCTACGAGCAGTACTTC.